This TCR beta chain was observed in a study of blood T cell repertoires in COVID-19. Whole-study context: COVID-19 samples, acute and convalescent, were from the United States, Italy and Spain. T cells, B-cell-depleted T cells, or PBMCs supplied cDNA or gDNA.

As processed by the authors: Amplification of reference gene primers was used by the study to estimate nucleated cell counts. Sequencing used immunoSEQ multiplex PCR; TCRdb keeps in-frame clones, though not all of them. D and trimming come from the DNA, and the V and J calls and clone size come from that table. The profile shows approximately 50,000 clones, nearly 95% of them singletons. This sequence was found in a man between 50 and 59 years old with active COVID-19. Sequencing was performed on peripheral blood.

The chain's CDR3 is CASRRTGKTETQYF. CDR3 bases: TGTGCCAGCAGAAGGACAGGGAAGACCGAGACCCAGTACTTC. This chain joins TRBV2 and TRBJ2-5, with 8 bases aligning to TRBD1. The CDR3 runs 14 residues. The germline CDR1 and CDR2 sequences are SNHLY and FYNNEI. The V and J ends lost 6 bases and 5 bases, in that order; junction bases with no gene match: 8.